This T cell receptor (beta chain) comes out of a study of blood T cell repertoires in COVID-19. Background on the study: The United States, Italy and Spain were the sources of the acute and convalescent COVID-19 samples. Sources were T cells, B-cell-depleted T cells, or PBMCs; the material itself was cDNA or gDNA.

Per the original data handling: Amplification of reference gene primers provided the estimated nucleated cell counts. Assay used: immunoSEQ multiplex PCR; TCRdb lists only in-frame clones, some missing. V and J calls and clone size are copied from that table; D and trimming were computed from the DNA. The profile covers some 300,000 clones, with about 82% appearing a single time and approximately 3.8% taken by the ten largest. Germline assignment: CDR1 SGHRS and CDR2 YFSETQ. The V segment lost 7 bases and the J segment 2 bases; nucleotides outside the gene matches: 9. This CDR3 is 15 amino acids long.

Sample: peripheral blood. The chain combines TRBV5-1 with TRBJ2-3; 8 positions agree with TRBD2. The TCR sequence derives from a woman aged 45 to 65 with active or convalescent COVID-19. CDR3 coding DNA: TGCGCCAGCTCCCGGGCTAGCGGGCCCACAGATACGCAGTATTTT. This sequence encodes CASSRASGPTDTQYF. Variable domain in full (rest from reference TRBV5-1 and TRBJ2-3): KAGVTQTPRYLIKTRGQQVTLSCSPISGHRSVSWYQQTPGQGLQFLFEYFSETQRNKGNFPGRFSGRQFSNSRSEMNVSTLELGDSALYLCASSRASGPTDTQYFGPGTRLTVL.